A selection of T cell receptor beta chains follows, all from one sample in a study of cytomegalovirus exposure and HLA in healthy donors. Method: immunoSEQ multiplex PCR; TCRdb's copy keeps in-frame clones and lacks some. The sample consists of approximately 200,000 clones, approximately 82% of them appearing once. The sequenced sample consisted of PBMCs. The receptors derive from a woman under 30 in good health and CMV-seropositive. CDR3s include the opening cysteine and the closing phenylalanine or tryptophan. The D gene is left open where the match is weak. A clone size is listed for some rows: how often the clone was seen (once, few, many), or a class if it is expanded.

cdr3_nt: TGTGCCAGCAGCTTAGGGCTAGCGGGGCGGGTACAAGAGACCCAGTACTTC
cdr3_aa: CASSLGLAGRVQETQYF
j_call: TRBJ2-5
d_call: TRBD2
v_call: TRBV11-2
clone_size: NA

cdr3_nt: TGTGCCAGCAGCTTAATCCGGGGTGCTTACAATGAGCAGTTCTTC
cdr3_aa: CASSLIRGAYNEQFF
j_call: TRBJ2-1
d_call: NA
v_call: TRBV7-2
clone_size: NA

cdr3_nt: TGTGCCAGCAGGCAACAAGGACAGTTGAACACTGAAGCTTTCTTT
cdr3_aa: CASRQQGQLNTEAFF
j_call: TRBJ1-1
d_call: NA
v_call: TRBV6-5
clone_size: NA

cdr3_nt: TGTGCCAGCAGCTTGATCACGGGATCTAGCACAGATACGCAGTATTTT
cdr3_aa: CASSLITGSSTDTQYF
j_call: TRBJ2-3
d_call: NA
v_call: TRBV5-6
clone_size: few

cdr3_nt: TGTGCCAGCTCCGACTTAGGGGACACTGAAGCTTTCTTT
cdr3_aa: CASSDLGDTEAFF
j_call: TRBJ1-1
d_call: NA
v_call: TRBV27
clone_size: NA

cdr3_nt: TGTGCCAGCAGCCAAGATGTTGAGGACAGGAATATGAACACTGAAGCTTTCTTT
cdr3_aa: CASSQDVEDRNMNTEAFF
j_call: TRBJ1-1
d_call: TRBD1
v_call: TRBV4-2
clone_size: NA

cdr3_nt: TGCGCCAGCAGCTTGTCACCCTTATGGGCCTCTGGGGCCAACGTCCTGACTTTC
cdr3_aa: CASSLSPLWASGANVLTF
j_call: TRBJ2-6
d_call: NA
v_call: TRBV5-1
clone_size: NA

cdr3_nt: TGTGCCAGTAGGTTACAAACGGGACAAGTCGCTGGCTATGGCTACACCTTC
cdr3_aa: CASRLQTGQVAGYGYTF
j_call: TRBJ1-2
d_call: NA
v_call: TRBV19
clone_size: NA

cdr3_nt: TGTGCCAGCAGTGAATTGGCGGGGGGGGGTTACAATGAGCAGTTCTTC
cdr3_aa: CASSELAGGGYNEQFF
j_call: TRBJ2-1
d_call: TRBD2
v_call: TRBV6-4
clone_size: NA

cdr3_nt: TGTGCCAGCAGCTTCCGGCAGGGTGACACCGGGGAGCTGTTTTTT
cdr3_aa: CASSFRQGDTGELFF
j_call: TRBJ2-2
d_call: NA
v_call: TRBV5-4
clone_size: NA

cdr3_nt: TGTGCCACCAGCAGGGGGCGGGGAGGGGGTGTCGATGAGCAGTTCTTC
cdr3_aa: CATSRGRGGGVDEQFF
j_call: TRBJ2-1
d_call: NA
v_call: TRBV15
clone_size: NA

cdr3_nt: TGTGCCAGCAGCAGGGCCCCAGGTAGCTCTGGAAACACCATATATTTT
cdr3_aa: CASSRAPGSSGNTIYF
j_call: TRBJ1-3
d_call: NA
v_call: TRBV2
clone_size: NA

cdr3_nt: TGTGCCAGCAGCGCAGGTGTTGAGAACACTGAAGCTTTCTTT
cdr3_aa: CASSAGVENTEAFF
j_call: TRBJ1-1
d_call: NA
v_call: TRBV6-4
clone_size: NA

cdr3_nt: TGTGCCAGTCTACCGGGACTAGCGACAGATACGCAGTATTTT
cdr3_aa: CASLPGLATDTQYF
j_call: TRBJ2-3
d_call: TRBD2
v_call: TRBV28
clone_size: few

cdr3_nt: TGTGCCAGCAGTCTCCCCCCGGGACAGGGGTACAATGAGCAGTTCTTC
cdr3_aa: CASSLPPGQGYNEQFF
j_call: TRBJ2-1
d_call: TRBD1
v_call: TRBV27
clone_size: NA